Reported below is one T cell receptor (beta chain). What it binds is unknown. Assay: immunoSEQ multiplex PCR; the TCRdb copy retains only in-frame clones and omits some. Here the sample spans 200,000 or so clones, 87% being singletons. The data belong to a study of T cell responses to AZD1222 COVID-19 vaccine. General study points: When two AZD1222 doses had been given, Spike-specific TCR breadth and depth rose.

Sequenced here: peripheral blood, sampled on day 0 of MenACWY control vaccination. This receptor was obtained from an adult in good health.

The DNA for the CDR3 is TGTGCCAGCAGCTTAGACAGGGGAAGCACTGAAGCTTTCTTT. The encoded protein is CASSLDRGSTEAFF. The chain recombines TRBV7-2 with TRBJ1-1; 7 nucleotides match TRBD1. V shed 1 base and J 4 bases; nucleotides not matched to a gene: 3. The CDR3 is 14 amino acids. Germline V gives CDR1 SGHTA, CDR2 FQGNSA.